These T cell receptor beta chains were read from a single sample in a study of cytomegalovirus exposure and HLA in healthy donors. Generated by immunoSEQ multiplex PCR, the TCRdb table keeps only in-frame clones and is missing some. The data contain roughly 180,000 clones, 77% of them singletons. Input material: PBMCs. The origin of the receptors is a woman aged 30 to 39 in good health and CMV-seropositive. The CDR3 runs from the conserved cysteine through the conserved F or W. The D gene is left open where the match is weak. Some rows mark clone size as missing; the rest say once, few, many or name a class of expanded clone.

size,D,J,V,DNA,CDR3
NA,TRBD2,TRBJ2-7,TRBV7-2,TGTGCCAGCAGCTTCTCGGGGGGTTCCTACGAGCAGTACTTC,CASSFSGGSYEQYF
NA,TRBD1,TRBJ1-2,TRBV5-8,TGTGCCAGCAGCTTAAGAGGACAGGTCTCTTATGGCTACACCTTC,CASSLRGQVSYGYTF
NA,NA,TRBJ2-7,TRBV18,TGTGCCAGCTCCTGGGACTCCAACTCCTACGAGCAGTACTTC,CASSWDSNSYEQYF
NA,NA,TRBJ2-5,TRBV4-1,TGCGCCAGCAGCCAAGTCGACTTGGTAAAGTTTAGGACCCAGTACTTC,CASSQVDLVKFRTQYF
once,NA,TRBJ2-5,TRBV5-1,TGCGCCAGCAGCAACACGGTGGGGGGACTTCAAGAGACCCAGTACTTC,CASSNTVGGLQETQYF
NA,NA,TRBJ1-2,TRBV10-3,TGTGCCATCAGTGAGAAAGGGACATCGAACTATGGCTACACCTTC,CAISEKGTSNYGYTF
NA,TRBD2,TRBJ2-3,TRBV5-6,TGTGCCAGCAGCTTCAGACTAGCGGGAGGAAGGGATACGCAGTATTTT,CASSFRLAGGRDTQYF
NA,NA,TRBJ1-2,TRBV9,TGTGCCAGCAGCGTAGGGACGGGGAACTATGGCTACACCTTC,CASSVGTGNYGYTF
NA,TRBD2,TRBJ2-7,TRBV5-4,TGTGCCAGCAGTACGGGAGGGCCGGGGGAGCAGTACTTC,CASSTGGPGEQYF
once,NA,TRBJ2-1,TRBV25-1,TGTGCCAGCAGTGAATCTTCATGGGGCCTGTACAATGAGCAGTTCTTC,CASSESSWGLYNEQFF
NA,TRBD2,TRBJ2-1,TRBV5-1,TGCGCCAGCAACCAAGCGACTAGCGGGATGGAGCAGTTCTTC,CASNQATSGMEQFF
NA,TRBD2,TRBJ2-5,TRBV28,TGTGCCAGCAGCCTGGGACTAGCGGGAGCTCTCCCCGCGCTGGGCCAAGAGACCCAGTACTTC,CASSLGLAGALPALGQETQYF
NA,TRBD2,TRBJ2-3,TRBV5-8,TGTGCCAGCAGCTTGGGACTAGCGGGGGGGATGGATACGCAGTATTTT,CASSLGLAGGMDTQYF
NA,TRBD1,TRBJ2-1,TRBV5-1,TGCGCCAGCAGCTTAGAAGACAGGGTCTACAATGAGCAGTTCTTC,CASSLEDRVYNEQFF
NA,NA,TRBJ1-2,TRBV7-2,TGTGCCAGCAGCTTAGCGGAGGGGTCAAGGCTCGGGGGCTACACCTTC,CASSLAEGSRLGGYTF
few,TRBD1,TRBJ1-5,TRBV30,TGTGCCTCTGCAGGGGGTGGCAGCCAGCCCCAGCATTTT,CASAGGGSQPQHF
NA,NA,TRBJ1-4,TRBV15,TGTGCCACCAGCAGAGCCGACAGTACAACTAATGAAAAACTGTTTTTT,CATSRADSTTNEKLFF
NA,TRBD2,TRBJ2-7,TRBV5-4,TGTGCCAGCAGCCGTAGCGGGAGTGTCTCCTACGAGCAGTACTTC,CASSRSGSVSYEQYF
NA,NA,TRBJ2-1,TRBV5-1,TGCGCCAGCAGGATTGGGCAAGCCTTCTACAATGAGCAGTTCTTC,CASRIGQAFYNEQFF
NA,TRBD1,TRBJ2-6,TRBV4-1,TGCGCCAGCAGCCGAACAGGGGGCTCTGGGGCCAACGTCCTGACTTTC,CASSRTGGSGANVLTF
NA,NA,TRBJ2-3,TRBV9,TGTGCCAGCAGCGTAGCTGCTACCCCAGATACGCAGTATTTT,CASSVAATPDTQYF
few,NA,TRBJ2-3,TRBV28,TGTGCCAGCAGCCCGGTTCAACCTAGCACAGATACGCAGTATTTT,CASSPVQPSTDTQYF
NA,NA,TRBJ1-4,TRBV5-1,TGCGCCAGCAGCTTGGCCGGGGGGGGTGAAAAACTGTTTTTT,CASSLAGGGEKLFF
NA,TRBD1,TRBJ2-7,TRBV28,TGTGCCAGCAGTTTACTACCGGGACAGGGGGCGGGGGAGCAGTACTTC,CASSLLPGQGAGEQYF
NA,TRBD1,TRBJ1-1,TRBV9,TGTGCCAGCAGCGCTCTAGACAGGGTCGGTCGCTATGAAGCTTTCTTT,CASSALDRVGRYEAFF
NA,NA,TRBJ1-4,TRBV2,TGTGCCAGCAGTACCTTGACACGAAGTAATGAAAAACTGTTTTTT,CASSTLTRSNEKLFF
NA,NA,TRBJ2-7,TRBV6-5,TGTGCCAGCAGAGTTATAGGGGGCTACGAGCAGTACTTC,CASRVIGGYEQYF
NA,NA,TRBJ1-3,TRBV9,TGTGCCAGCAGCCTACAAGCCGGCGGGGCTGGAAACACCATATATTTT,CASSLQAGGAGNTIYF
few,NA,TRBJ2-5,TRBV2,TGTGCCAGCATCGATGAGAAGACCCAGTACTTC,CASIDEKTQYF
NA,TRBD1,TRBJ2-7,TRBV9,TGTGCCAGCAGCGCTGGACAGGCCCCGGATTACGAGCAGTACTTC,CASSAGQAPDYEQYF
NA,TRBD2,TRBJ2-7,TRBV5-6,TGTGCCAGCAGCTTGGCCGGGACTAGCGGCCAAAGCTCCTACGAGCAGTACTTC,CASSLAGTSGQSSYEQYF
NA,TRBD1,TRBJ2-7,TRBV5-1,TGCGCCAGCAGCTGGGACAGCTACGAGCAGTACTTC,CASSWDSYEQYF
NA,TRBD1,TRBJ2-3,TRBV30,TGTGCCTGGAGTGGAGGGACAGGAGTCACAGATACGCAGTATTTT,CAWSGGTGVTDTQYF
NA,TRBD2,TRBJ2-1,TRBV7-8,TGTGCCAGCAGCTTAGGGGCGACTAGCGGGAATGAGCAGTTCTTC,CASSLGATSGNEQFF
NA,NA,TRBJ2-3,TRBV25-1,TGTGCCAGCAGTGAATATGAGGTGGGGCCCAGCACAGATACGCAGTATTTT,CASSEYEVGPSTDTQYF
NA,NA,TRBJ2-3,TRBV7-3,TGTGCCAGCAGTCCTTCTAGGCAGGGGAGCACAGATACGCAGTATTTT,CASSPSRQGSTDTQYF
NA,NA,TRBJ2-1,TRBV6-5,TGTGCCAGCAGATCAGGGTTCAATGAGCAGTTCTTC,CASRSGFNEQFF
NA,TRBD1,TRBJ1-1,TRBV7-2,TGTGCCAGCAGCAAGGACAGGGGCACTGAAGCTTTCTTT,CASSKDRGTEAFF
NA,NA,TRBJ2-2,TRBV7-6,TGTGCCAGCACCTTTGCGGGCCCCGGGACCGGGGAGCTGTTTTTT,CASTFAGPGTGELFF
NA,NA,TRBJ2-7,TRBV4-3,TGCGCCAGCAGCCCCCAAGCGGGTGGAGGCGACGAGCAGTACTTC,CASSPQAGGGDEQYF
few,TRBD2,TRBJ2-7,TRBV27,TGTGCCAGCAGTTTACTCGGGAGGAACTACGAGCAGTACTTC,CASSLLGRNYEQYF
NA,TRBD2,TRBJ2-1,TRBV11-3,TGTGCCAGCAGCTTGGGGACGTCGGGAGGGTCCTACAATGAGCAGTTCTTC,CASSLGTSGGSYNEQFF
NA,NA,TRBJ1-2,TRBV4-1,TGCGCCAGCAGCCAAGCGGCAGGGGTGGACTATGGCTACACCTTC,CASSQAAGVDYGYTF
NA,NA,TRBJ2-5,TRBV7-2,TGTGCCAGCAGCTTGGACTACGGGGCAGAGACCCAGTACTTC,CASSLDYGAETQYF
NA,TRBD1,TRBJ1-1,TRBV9,TGTGCCAGCAGCCCCCGACAGGGAGAAACTGAAGCTTTCTTT,CASSPRQGETEAFF
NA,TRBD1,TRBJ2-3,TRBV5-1,TGCGCCAGCAGCTTGGATGACAGGGGGGGAGATACGCAGTATTTT,CASSLDDRGGDTQYF
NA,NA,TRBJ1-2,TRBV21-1,TGTGCCAGCAGCAAAGAGGTACAGGGGAACTATGGCTACACCTTC,CASSKEVQGNYGYTF
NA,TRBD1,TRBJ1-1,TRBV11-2,TGTGCCAGCAGCTTAGCTCAGGGGGTCGCTGAAGCTTTCTTT,CASSLAQGVAEAFF
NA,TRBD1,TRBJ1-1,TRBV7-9,TGTGCCAGCAGCCGAGGACAGGGGGGAGAAGCTTTCTTT,CASSRGQGGEAFF
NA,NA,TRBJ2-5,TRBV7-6,TGTGCCAGCAGCCAAATGGCAGAAGAGACCCAGTACTTC,CASSQMAEETQYF
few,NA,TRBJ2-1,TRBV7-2,TGTGCCAGCAGCTACCACGCGTCCTACAATGAGCAGTTCTTC,CASSYHASYNEQFF
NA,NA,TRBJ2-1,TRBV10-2,TGCGCCAGCAGTGATCCGGCTAGCGACAGCTCCTACAATGAGCAGTTCTTC,CASSDPASDSSYNEQFF
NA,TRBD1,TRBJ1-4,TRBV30,TGTGCCTGGAGAATGACAGGGGGTTTGGCTAATGAAAAACTGTTTTTT,CAWRMTGGLANEKLFF